The next 5 T cell receptor beta chains were all read from a single sample in a study of blood T cells in healthy people across ages. Through a sample-barcoded 5' primer and a J-beta primer mix, a second PCR was run for about 7 to 12 cycles. TCRdb analysed the 5' RACE reads with MiXCR anew, one entry per CDR3 protein. The sample contains 920,000 or so distinct CDR3 sequences, more than 40% of which appear only once. Sequenced input: blood. These receptors were taken from a woman in her sixties or seventies in good health.

The chain joins TRBV9 to TRBJ2-3, with 7 bases aligning to TRBD2. Germline V gene sequence: CDR1 SGDLS, CDR2 YYNGEE. The CDR3 sequence is 16 residues long. V lost 4 bases to trimming and J lost 2 bases; unmatched junction nucleotides: 10. The CDR3 loop reads CASSPRASGITDTQYF. The CDR3 nucleotides are TGTGCCAGCAGCCCCCGTGCGAGCGGGATCACAGATACGCAGTATTTT.

This clonotype was seen a handful of times. The V and J genes are TRBV28 and TRBJ1-6; the D gene is possibly TRBD1 (5 bases). Germline CDR1 is MDHEN and CDR2 is SYDVKM. Trimming took 2 bases from V and 5 from J, leaving 19 bases between them. There are 18 residues in the CDR3. The CDR3 here is CASSLMQRDQMNNSPLHF. CDR3 bases: TGTGCCAGCAGTTTAATGCAAAGGGACCAGATGAATAATTCACCCCTCCACTTT.

The chain joins TRBV4-2 to TRBJ2-3; 8 nucleotides line up with TRBD2. CDR1 is LGHNA and CDR2 is YNFKEQ in the germline V gene. V gave up 2 bases and J gave up 5 bases; unmatched junction bases: 6. The CDR3 sequence is 15 residues long. The CDR3 sequence is CASSQSGRQVDTQYF. Written as DNA, the CDR3 is TGTGCCAGCAGCCAAAGCGGGAGACAAGTAGATACGCAGTATTTT.

The chain uses TRBV20-1 and TRBJ1-1, with D perhaps matching TRBD1 (6 bases). The CDR3 is made up of 15 amino acids. CDR1 DFQATT and CDR2 SNEGSKA come from the germline V gene (reference sequence). V was cut by 2 bases and J by 2 bases, with 15 bases left in between. CDR3 bases: TGCAGTGCTAGAAGGGGGGCAGGCCTAAACACTGAAGCTTTCTTT. Translated: CSARRGAGLNTEAFF.

The chain has TRBV20-1 and TRBJ2-7; possibly TRBD2 for D (6 bases). The CDR3 is 16 amino acids. Germline-derived CDR1 and CDR2 are DFQATT and SNEGSKA (reference sequence). Between the trimmed V and J ends, which lost 3 bases and 4 bases, there was a span of 22 bases. CDR3 protein: CSASTPGSTSWYEQYF. CDR3 nucleotides: TGCAGTGCTAGTACCCCGGGTTCAACTAGCTGGTACGAGCAGTACTTC.